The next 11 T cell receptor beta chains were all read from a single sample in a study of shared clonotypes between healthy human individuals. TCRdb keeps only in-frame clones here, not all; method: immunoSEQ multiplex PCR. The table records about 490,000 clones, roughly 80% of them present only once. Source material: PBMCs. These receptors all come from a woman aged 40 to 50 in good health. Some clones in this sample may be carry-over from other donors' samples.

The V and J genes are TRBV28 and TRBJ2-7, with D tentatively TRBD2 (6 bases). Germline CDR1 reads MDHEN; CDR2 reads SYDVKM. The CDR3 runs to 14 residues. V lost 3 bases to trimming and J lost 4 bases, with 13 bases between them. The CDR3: CASSLEGIWYEQYF. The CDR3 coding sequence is TGTGCCAGCAGTTTGGAGGGTATATGGTACGAGCAGTACTTC.

This CDR3 reads CATSRDWNTGELFF. Here the CDR3 DNA reads TGTGCCACCAGCAGAGACTGGAACACCGGGGAGCTGTTTTTT. The rearrangement links TRBV15 to TRBJ2-2; D call uncertain. The CDR3 covers 14 residues. V lost 0 bases, J lost 1 base, and 3 bases lay in between. The germline CDR1 and CDR2 sequences are LNHNV and YYDKDF (reference sequence).

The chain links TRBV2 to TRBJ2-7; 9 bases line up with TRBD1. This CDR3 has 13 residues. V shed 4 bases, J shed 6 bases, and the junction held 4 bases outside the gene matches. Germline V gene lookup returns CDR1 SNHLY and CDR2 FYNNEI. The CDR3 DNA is TGTGCCAGCAGTGTCGAGACAGGGGGCGAGCAGTACTTC. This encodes CASSVETGGEQYF.

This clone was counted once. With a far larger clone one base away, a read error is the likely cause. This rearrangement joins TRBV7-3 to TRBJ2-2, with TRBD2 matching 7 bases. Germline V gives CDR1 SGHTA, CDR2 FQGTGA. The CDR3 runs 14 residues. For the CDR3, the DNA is TGTGCCAGCAGCTTGGGACTAAACACCGGGGAGCTGTCTTTT. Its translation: CASSLGLNTGELSF.

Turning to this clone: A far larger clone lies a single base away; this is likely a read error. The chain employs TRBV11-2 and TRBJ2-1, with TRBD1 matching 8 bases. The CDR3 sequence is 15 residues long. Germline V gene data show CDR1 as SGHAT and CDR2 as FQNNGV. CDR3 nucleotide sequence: TGTGCCAGCAGCTTAACAGGGGGTTACTACAATGATCAGTTCTTC. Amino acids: CASSLTGGYYNDQFF.

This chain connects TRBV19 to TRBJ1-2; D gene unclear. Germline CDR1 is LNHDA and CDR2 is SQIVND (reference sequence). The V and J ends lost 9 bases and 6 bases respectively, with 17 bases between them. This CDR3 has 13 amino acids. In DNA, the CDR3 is TGTGCCAGCCACCCGCGCGCTGCCAATGGCTACACCTTC. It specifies CASHPRAANGYTF.

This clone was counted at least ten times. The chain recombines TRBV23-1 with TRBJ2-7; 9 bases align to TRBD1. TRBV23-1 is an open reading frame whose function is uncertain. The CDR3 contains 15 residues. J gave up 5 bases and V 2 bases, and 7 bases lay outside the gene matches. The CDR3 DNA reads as TGCGCCAGCAGTCAAACCGGGACAGGGAACCACGAGCAGTACTTC. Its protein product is CASSQTGTGNHEQYF.

CDR3 DNA sequence: TGTGCCACCCGGCCCCAGAGTCGAGAGACCCAGTACTTC. Amino acid sequence: CATRPQSRETQYF. The chain employs TRBV2 and TRBJ2-5; no reliable D call. The CDR3 consists of 13 residues. Germline values: CDR1 SNHLY, CDR2 FYNNEI. Between the trimmed V and J ends, which lost 10 bases and 4 bases, there was a span of 16 bases.

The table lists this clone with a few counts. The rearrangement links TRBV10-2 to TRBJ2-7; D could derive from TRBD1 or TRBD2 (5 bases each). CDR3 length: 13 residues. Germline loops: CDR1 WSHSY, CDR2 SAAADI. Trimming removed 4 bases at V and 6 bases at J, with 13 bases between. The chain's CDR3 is CASSVGRGVEQYF. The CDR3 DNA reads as TGCGCCAGCAGTGTAGGCCGAGGGGTCGAGCAGTACTTC.

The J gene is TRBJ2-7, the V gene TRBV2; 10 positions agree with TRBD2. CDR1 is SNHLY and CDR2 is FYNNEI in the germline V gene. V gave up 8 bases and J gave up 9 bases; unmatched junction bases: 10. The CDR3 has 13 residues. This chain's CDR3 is CASRLSGRAGQYF. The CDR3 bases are TGTGCCAGCCGTTTGAGCGGGAGGGCCGGGCAGTACTTC.

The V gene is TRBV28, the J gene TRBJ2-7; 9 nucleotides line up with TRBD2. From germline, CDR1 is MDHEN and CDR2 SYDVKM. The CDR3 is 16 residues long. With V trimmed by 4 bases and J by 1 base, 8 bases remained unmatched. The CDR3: CASSSPGTSKSYEQYF. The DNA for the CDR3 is TGTGCCAGCAGTTCGCCCGGGACTAGCAAATCCTACGAGCAGTACTTC.